The entry that follows covers one TCR beta chain sequence. The source of the sample is a study of T cell repertoires in cytomegalovirus infection. MiXCR, run by TCRdb on the reads, gives a single entry per CDR3 protein. The table includes about 490,000 distinct CDR3 sequences, 11% detected once. Trimming stripped 0 bases from V and 8 bases from J, with 13 bases between. This CDR3 comprises 14 residues. In germline, CDR1 is DFQATT, CDR2 SNEGSKA (reference sequence). The clonotype comes from a human donor in good health (CMV status not recorded). Some clones in this sample may be carry-over from other donors' samples. The sequenced sample was PBMCs. The chain combines TRBV20-1 with TRBJ1-4; D not resolved. Here the CDR3 reads CSARDLDGFEKLFF. CDR3 DNA sequence: TGCAGTGCTAGAGATCTGGACGGCTTCGAAAAACTGTTTTTT.